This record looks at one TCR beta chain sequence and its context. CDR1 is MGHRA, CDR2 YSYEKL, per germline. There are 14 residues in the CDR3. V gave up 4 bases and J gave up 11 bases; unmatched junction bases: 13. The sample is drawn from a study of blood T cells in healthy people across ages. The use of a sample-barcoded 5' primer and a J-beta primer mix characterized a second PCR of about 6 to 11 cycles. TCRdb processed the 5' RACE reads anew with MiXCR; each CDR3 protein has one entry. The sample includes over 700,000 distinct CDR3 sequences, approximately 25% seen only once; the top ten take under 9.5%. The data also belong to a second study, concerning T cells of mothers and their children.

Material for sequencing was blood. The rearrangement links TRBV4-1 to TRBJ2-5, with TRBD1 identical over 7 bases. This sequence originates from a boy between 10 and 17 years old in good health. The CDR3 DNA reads TGCGCCAGCAGCCGGGTACAGGGGTCTAGGGAGCAGTACTTC. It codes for CASSRVQGSREQYF.